A selection of T cell receptor beta chains follows, all from one sample in a study of control samples from healthy donors and cancer patients. TCRdb's copy holds only in-frame clones and misses some; the assay was immunoSEQ multiplex PCR. The sample shows over 100,000 clones, around 92% of them seen only once. Sequencing input: blood. The source of these receptors is a woman aged 45-65 years in good health. Each CDR3 is given with its conserved first and last residue. Each record gives: V gene, J gene, CDR3 protein.

v_gene: TRBV29-1
j_gene: TRBJ2-7
CDR3aa: CSVRQGIGEQYF

v_gene: TRBV7-9
j_gene: TRBJ2-1
CDR3aa: CASTPPERGSEQFF

v_gene: TRBV4-1
j_gene: TRBJ2-7
CDR3aa: CASSQGGQSLYEQYF

v_gene: TRBV2
j_gene: TRBJ2-3
CDR3aa: CASKLDSTDTQYF

v_gene: TRBV30
j_gene: TRBJ1-1
CDR3aa: CAWSVRANTEAFF

v_gene: TRBV7-9
j_gene: TRBJ1-1
CDR3aa: CASSSRMNTEAFF

v_gene: TRBV27
j_gene: TRBJ2-1
CDR3aa: CASSFVPPGSLQTVNAGNEQFF

v_gene: TRBV6-1
j_gene: TRBJ2-7
CDR3aa: CASSEYADRGNHFEQYF

v_gene: TRBV28
j_gene: TRBJ2-4
CDR3aa: CASPPPAGKNIQYF

v_gene: TRBV5-1
j_gene: TRBJ2-3
CDR3aa: CASSLLAGNTDTQYF

v_gene: TRBV5-1
j_gene: TRBJ2-2
CDR3aa: CASSLAGGGNTGELFF

v_gene: TRBV19
j_gene: TRBJ2-1
CDR3aa: CASSLAGADNEQFF

v_gene: TRBV21-1
j_gene: TRBJ2-7
CDR3aa: CASSKRVRTVTYEQYF

v_gene: TRBV7-9
j_gene: TRBJ2-2
CDR3aa: CASRRGQVNTGELFF

v_gene: TRBV19
j_gene: TRBJ1-1
CDR3aa: CASSPGGTAGTEAFF

v_gene: TRBV19
j_gene: TRBJ1-2
CDR3aa: CASSTTQGHYGYTF

v_gene: TRBV6-5
j_gene: TRBJ1-3
CDR3aa: CASSVTGSGNTIYF

v_gene: TRBV5-1
j_gene: TRBJ2-3
CDR3aa: CASRWRGDSTDTQYF

v_gene: TRBV5-6
j_gene: TRBJ2-7
CDR3aa: CASSLGGLALTYEQYF

v_gene: TRBV12-3/TRBV12-4
j_gene: TRBJ1-2
CDR3aa: CASSLEGAPGYTF

v_gene: TRBV5-1
j_gene: TRBJ1-1
CDR3aa: CASSLEPLSNTEAFF

v_gene: TRBV5-1
j_gene: TRBJ2-1
CDR3aa: CASNTGTSNEQFF

v_gene: TRBV3-1/TRBV3-2
j_gene: TRBJ1-6
CDR3aa: CASSQTGVGANSPLHF

v_gene: TRBV2
j_gene: TRBJ1-5
CDR3aa: CASSESSGSGQPQHF

v_gene: TRBV11-2
j_gene: TRBJ1-1
CDR3aa: CASSKGRAATEAFF

v_gene: TRBV11-2
j_gene: TRBJ1-1
CDR3aa: CASSLPPGTEAFF

v_gene: TRBV19
j_gene: TRBJ1-1
CDR3aa: CASSIVQGLEAFF

v_gene: TRBV27
j_gene: TRBJ1-6
CDR3aa: CASRVGTGVNSPLHF

v_gene: TRBV5-1
j_gene: TRBJ1-1
CDR3aa: CASSLVQPNTEAFF

v_gene: TRBV10-2
j_gene: TRBJ1-1
CDR3aa: CASSGPRNTEAFF

v_gene: TRBV25-1
j_gene: TRBJ1-2
CDR3aa: CASRAREHYGYTF

v_gene: TRBV29-1
j_gene: TRBJ2-5
CDR3aa: CSVGAPGETQYF

v_gene: TRBV29-1
j_gene: TRBJ1-2
CDR3aa: CSGGAGEGYGYTF

v_gene: TRBV29-1
j_gene: TRBJ1-1
CDR3aa: CSVEIREAFF

v_gene: TRBV25-1
j_gene: TRBJ2-5
CDR3aa: CASSDQGQETQYF